A selection of T cell receptor beta chains follows, all from one sample in a study of post-analysis software for immune sequencing data. TCRdb reprocessed the PCR reads via MiXCR and lists one record per CDR3 protein. The data contain roughly 800,000 distinct CDR3 sequences, 46% of them singletons. Sequenced input: blood. All receptors come from a girl between 5 and 17 years old with multiple sclerosis. The CDR3 runs from the conserved cysteine through the conserved F or W. The order of the fields is V gene, CDR3 protein.

v_call: TRBV18
cdr3_aa: CASSPVPGQQETQYF

v_call: TRBV10-3
cdr3_aa: CALSKGDRGSYEQYF

v_call: TRBV6-2/TRBV6-3
cdr3_aa: CASRDLGGVAYEQYF

v_call: TRBV11-3
cdr3_aa: CASSSQTSGEQYF

v_call: TRBV7-2
cdr3_aa: CASSSLAGEYNEQFF

v_call: TRBV7-2
cdr3_aa: CASSLDRAAETQYF

v_call: TRBV6-6
cdr3_aa: CASSNRDRNNEQFF

v_call: TRBV20-1
cdr3_aa: CSASGGLTGANVLTF

v_call: TRBV4-2
cdr3_aa: CASSQDLGRVSEQYF

v_call: TRBV12-3/TRBV12-4
cdr3_aa: CASSWDFRPETQYF

v_call: TRBV5-1
cdr3_aa: CASSLSGRQNTEAFF

v_call: TRBV4-3
cdr3_aa: CASSLRPTYEQYF

v_call: TRBV9
cdr3_aa: CASSGGTGWVNEQFF

v_call: TRBV5-1
cdr3_aa: CASSQAEVGKNIQYF

v_call: TRBV29-1
cdr3_aa: CSVVQGAFLTDTQYF

v_call: TRBV28
cdr3_aa: CASGNSGRNQETQYF

v_call: TRBV7-6
cdr3_aa: CASSSLSGKVNEQFF

v_call: TRBV10-2
cdr3_aa: CASSVAGEAFF

v_call: TRBV6-5
cdr3_aa: CASSYSRSGGRDEQFF

v_call: TRBV7-8
cdr3_aa: CASSTGQVGGDTQYF

v_call: TRBV20-1
cdr3_aa: CSARYTTDWYQETQYF

v_call: TRBV5-6
cdr3_aa: CASSQVVRSWQYF

v_call: TRBV29-1
cdr3_aa: CSVRGRWSGEQYF

v_call: TRBV7-7
cdr3_aa: CASSQSQGVETQYF

v_call: TRBV7-6
cdr3_aa: CASSRGQGPPSEQFF

v_call: TRBV4-2
cdr3_aa: CASSQGPGRWDAEAFF

v_call: TRBV15
cdr3_aa: CATSRDMGARGNQPQHF

v_call: TRBV12-3/TRBV12-4
cdr3_aa: CASSTAGNSYEQYF

v_call: TRBV7-2
cdr3_aa: CASSLTPSLETQYF

v_call: TRBV24-1
cdr3_aa: CATSAGTAPFEPQHF

v_call: TRBV5-1
cdr3_aa: CASSSRGVSTDTQYF

v_call: TRBV10-3
cdr3_aa: CAISETPWGFVDYEQYF

v_call: TRBV7-8
cdr3_aa: CASSGTPGTSGIWNEQFF

v_call: TRBV6-6
cdr3_aa: CASAQGADYGYTF

v_call: TRBV28
cdr3_aa: CASSSVGAGGPRTDTQYF

v_call: TRBV4-1
cdr3_aa: CASSQQLSGTGETQYF

v_call: TRBV7-8
cdr3_aa: CASSFRTKTETQYF

v_call: TRBV5-1
cdr3_aa: CASSLGRAGSSYNEQFF